The source of this TCR beta chain is a study of long-term antiretroviral therapy in people with HIV. General study points: Patients on ART gained diversity, which nonetheless stayed below transplant donor controls. For ART adherence, viral resistance and therapy changes, no data were available.

The CDR3 consists of 15 residues. Trimming stripped 3 bases from V and 6 bases from J, with 15 bases between. In germline, CDR1 is SGHTA, CDR2 FQGTGA. For this clone: Its antigen is unknown.

Runs used v3.0 of the immunoSEQ assay and were done at survey level. Researchers set sequencing to target roughly 40,000-55,000 T-cell genomes per sample. Sequencing was performed with immunoSEQ multiplex PCR; in TCRdb, only in-frame clones are kept and a portion is missing. This sample has around 3,400 clones, with 70% to 90% found just once. The source is a woman aged 45-60 years with HIV. The sequenced sample was unsorted PBMCs, obtained 0.3 years after starting antiretroviral therapy. The chain joins TRBV7-3 to TRBJ2-1; D is possibly TRBD2 (6 bases). This CDR3 reads CASSFNPGVLNEQFF. CDR3 DNA sequence: TGTGCCAGCAGCTTCAATCCGGGGGTCCTCAATGAGCAGTTCTTC.